The entry below describes one TCR beta chain. The sample originates from a study of blood T cells in healthy people across ages. A second about 7 to 12 cycle PCR used barcoded and J-beta primers. TCRdb re-analysed the 5' RACE reads in MiXCR, keeping a single row per CDR3 protein. The sample has 1 million or so distinct CDR3 sequences; about 25% are singletons. The sample was also linked to a second study, of T cells of mothers and their children.

This sequence was found in a girl aged 2 to 10 in good health. The source material was blood.

This chain's CDR3 is CASSVVNGVQETQYF. Here the CDR3 DNA reads TGTGCCAGCAGCGTAGTGAACGGGGTTCAAGAGACCCAGTACTTC. This chain joins TRBV9 and TRBJ2-5; TRBD2 might be the D (5 bases). V lost 0 bases, J lost 2 bases, and 11 bases lay in between. The CDR3 contains 15 residues. CDR1 and CDR2 (germline): SGDLS, YYNGEE.